Listed below are T cell receptor beta chains from one sample, sequenced in a study of human T cells and chemical hapten exposure. Using its own MiXCR run on the RACE reads, TCRdb lists one record per CDR3 protein. The sample lists 150,000 to 200,000 distinct CDR3 sequences, 25% to 30% occurring once. Sequenced here: whole blood, sampled in connection with sensitization to the hapten diphenylcyclopropenone (DPC). The receptors were sampled from a woman aged 18-29 years with alopecia areata. Some clones in this sample may be carry-over from other donors' samples. The CDR3 runs from the conserved cysteine through the conserved F or W. The order of the fields is V gene, J gene, clone size, D gene, CDR3 protein, CDR3 DNA. A D gene is named only where the DNA matches it firmly. The size of a clone is reported for some rows only, either as once, few or many, or as a class for expanded clones.

V gene: TRBV29-1
J gene: TRBJ2-1
clone size: .
D gene: .
CDR3 protein: CSAGGSSYNEQFF
CDR3 DNA: TGCAGCGCCGGCGGGTCCTCCTACAATGAGCAGTTCTTC

V gene: TRBV7-2
J gene: TRBJ2-2
clone size: few
D gene: .
CDR3 protein: CASSLAWENTGELFF
CDR3 DNA: TGTGCCAGCAGCTTAGCTTGGGAGAACACCGGGGAGCTGTTTTTT

V gene: TRBV4-3
J gene: TRBJ1-4
clone size: .
D gene: .
CDR3 protein: CASSQVRGSTNEKLFF
CDR3 DNA: TGCGCCAGCAGCCAAGTCCGGGGGAGCACTAATGAAAAACTGTTTTTT

V gene: TRBV20-1
J gene: TRBJ2-1
clone size: few
D gene: TRBD2
CDR3 protein: CSALLSASGHNEQFF
CDR3 DNA: TGCAGTGCTCTTTTGTCGGCTAGCGGACACAATGAGCAGTTCTTC

V gene: TRBV6-5
J gene: TRBJ2-3
clone size: .
D gene: .
CDR3 protein: CASSRGGGDTQYF
CDR3 DNA: TGTGCCAGCAGCCGAGGTGGGGGAGATACGCAGTATTTT

V gene: TRBV20-1
J gene: TRBJ2-1
clone size: few
D gene: TRBD2
CDR3 protein: CSARGDSGRGVSYNEQFF
CDR3 DNA: TGCAGTGCTAGAGGGGATAGCGGGAGGGGTGTCTCCTACAATGAGCAGTTCTTC

V gene: TRBV4-1
J gene: TRBJ1-1
clone size: .
D gene: TRBD1
CDR3 protein: CASSHGQGPTEAFF
CDR3 DNA: TGCGCCAGCAGCCACGGACAGGGTCCCACTGAAGCTTTCTTT

V gene: TRBV4-2
J gene: TRBJ2-7
clone size: .
D gene: .
CDR3 protein: CASSQGGPKNF
CDR3 DNA: TGTGCCAGCAGCCAGGGGGGACCTAAGAACTTC

V gene: TRBV6-2/TRBV6-3
J gene: TRBJ2-7
clone size: few
D gene: TRBD2
CDR3 protein: CASSPGLAAYEQYF
CDR3 DNA: TGTGCCAGCAGCCCGGGACTAGCGGCCTACGAGCAGTACTTC

V gene: TRBV29-1
J gene: TRBJ2-7
clone size: .
D gene: .
CDR3 protein: CSVEDGTTWGDEQYF
CDR3 DNA: TGCAGCGTTGAAGACGGGACCACTTGGGGGGACGAGCAGTACTTC

V gene: TRBV20-1
J gene: TRBJ2-1
clone size: few
D gene: .
CDR3 protein: CSASPPGENYNEQFF
CDR3 DNA: TGCAGTGCTAGCCCCCCAGGGGAGAACTACAATGAGCAGTTCTTC

V gene: TRBV10-3
J gene: TRBJ2-1
clone size: few
D gene: TRBD1
CDR3 protein: CAISGSVGTAKGNEQFF
CDR3 DNA: TGTGCCATCAGTGGTTCCGTAGGGACAGCGAAGGGCAATGAGCAGTTCTTC

V gene: TRBV4-1
J gene: TRBJ2-1
clone size: .
D gene: .
CDR3 protein: CASSLGYEQFF
CDR3 DNA: TGCGCCAGCAGCCTCGGGTATGAGCAGTTCTTC

V gene: TRBV4-2
J gene: TRBJ1-1
clone size: .
D gene: .
CDR3 protein: CASSQPESQNTEAFF
CDR3 DNA: TGTGCCAGCAGCCAACCCGAATCCCAGAACACTGAAGCTTTCTTT

V gene: TRBV29-1
J gene: TRBJ2-3
clone size: .
D gene: .
CDR3 protein: CSVDVQLGTDTQYF
CDR3 DNA: TGCAGCGTTGATGTTCAGTTGGGAACAGATACGCAGTATTTT

V gene: TRBV7-8
J gene: TRBJ2-7
clone size: few
D gene: TRBD2
CDR3 protein: CASSLGTSGSYEQYF
CDR3 DNA: TGTGCCAGCAGCTTAGGTACTAGCGGTAGCTACGAGCAGTACTTC

V gene: TRBV7-3
J gene: TRBJ2-5
clone size: few
D gene: .
CDR3 protein: CASSLFPRSSQETQYF
CDR3 DNA: TGTGCCAGCAGCTTGTTCCCCCGGTCTAGTCAAGAGACCCAGTACTTC

V gene: TRBV7-2
J gene: TRBJ2-3
clone size: .
D gene: .
CDR3 protein: CASSFQASGTDTQYF
CDR3 DNA: TGTGCCAGCAGCTTTCAAGCTAGCGGCACAGATACGCAGTATTTT

V gene: TRBV20-1
J gene: TRBJ1-1
clone size: many
D gene: .
CDR3 protein: CITAEAFF
CDR3 DNA: TGCATAACTGCTGAAGCTTTCTTT

V gene: TRBV4-1
J gene: TRBJ1-3
clone size: .
D gene: .
CDR3 protein: CASSQAGIDTIYF
CDR3 DNA: TGCGCCAGCAGCCAAGCCGGGATAGACACCATATATTTT

V gene: TRBV20-1
J gene: TRBJ2-7
clone size: few
D gene: TRBD2
CDR3 protein: CSAGGGVGDEQYF
CDR3 DNA: TGCAGTGCCGGGGGGGGGGTTGGTGACGAGCAGTACTTC

V gene: TRBV18
J gene: TRBJ2-5
clone size: many
D gene: TRBD2
CDR3 protein: CASSASPLAGLPGETQYF
CDR3 DNA: TGTGCCAGCTCAGCGTCACCCCTAGCGGGACTGCCGGGGGAGACCCAGTACTTC

V gene: TRBV28
J gene: TRBJ2-2
clone size: .
D gene: .
CDR3 protein: CASSSSAVAAGELFF
CDR3 DNA: TGTGCCAGCAGTTCCTCAGCGGTGGCGGCCGGGGAGCTGTTTTTT

V gene: TRBV7-9
J gene: TRBJ2-4
clone size: .
D gene: TRBD2
CDR3 protein: CASSLLGLANIQYF
CDR3 DNA: TGTGCCAGCAGCTTACTTGGACTAGCAAACATTCAGTACTTC

V gene: TRBV20-1
J gene: TRBJ2-5
clone size: .
D gene: .
CDR3 protein: CSARGSSGTQYF
CDR3 DNA: TGCAGTGCTAGGGGGTCCTCCGGGACCCAGTACTTC

V gene: TRBV27
J gene: TRBJ2-3
clone size: once
D gene: .
CDR3 protein: CASSLRQSTDTQYF
CDR3 DNA: TGTGCCAGCAGTTTACGACAGAGCACAGATACGCAGTATTTT

V gene: TRBV7-2
J gene: TRBJ1-2
clone size: .
D gene: .
CDR3 protein: CASSFNLGGYTF
CDR3 DNA: TGTGCCAGCAGCTTTAATTTAGGCGGCTACACCTTC

V gene: TRBV7-9
J gene: TRBJ2-5
clone size: .
D gene: .
CDR3 protein: CASSLPTKETQYF
CDR3 DNA: TGTGCCAGCAGCTTGCCTACTAAAGAGACCCAGTACTTC

V gene: TRBV5-1
J gene: TRBJ1-4
clone size: .
D gene: TRBD1
CDR3 protein: CASSTDRVNEKLFF
CDR3 DNA: TGCGCCAGCAGCACGGACAGGGTAAATGAAAAACTGTTTTTT

V gene: TRBV3-1
J gene: TRBJ2-6
clone size: .
D gene: .
CDR3 protein: CASSQRISGANVLTF
CDR3 DNA: TGTGCCAGCAGCCAAAGAATCTCTGGGGCCAACGTCCTGACTTTC

V gene: TRBV4-1
J gene: TRBJ2-1
clone size: .
D gene: .
CDR3 protein: CASSLPPLALPYNEQFF
CDR3 DNA: TGCGCCAGCAGCCTCCCCCCCCTAGCGCTGCCCTACAATGAGCAGTTCTTC

V gene: TRBV29-1
J gene: TRBJ2-2
clone size: .
D gene: .
CDR3 protein: CSVGASTNTGELFF
CDR3 DNA: TGCAGCGTTGGAGCGTCTACAAACACCGGGGAGCTGTTTTTT

V gene: TRBV4-1
J gene: TRBJ1-1
clone size: few
D gene: .
CDR3 protein: CASSQVGGRQAFF
CDR3 DNA: TGCGCCAGCAGCCAAGTGGGAGGGCGGCAAGCTTTCTTT

V gene: TRBV5-8
J gene: TRBJ1-1
clone size: few
D gene: .
CDR3 protein: CASSLGYLIENTEAFF
CDR3 DNA: TGTGCCAGCAGCTTGGGTTATCTGATCGAGAACACTGAAGCTTTCTTT

V gene: TRBV6-5
J gene: TRBJ1-2
clone size: once
D gene: .
CDR3 protein: CASSTARTVHYGYTF
CDR3 DNA: TGTGCCAGCAGCACCGCCCGGACAGTACACTATGGCTACACCTTC

V gene: TRBV10-2
J gene: TRBJ2-5
clone size: many
D gene: TRBD2
CDR3 protein: CASSEIAGGYQETQYF
CDR3 DNA: TGCGCCAGCAGTGAGATAGCGGGGGGGTACCAAGAGACCCAGTACTTC

V gene: TRBV6-1
J gene: TRBJ1-3
clone size: .
D gene: .
CDR3 protein: CASSEAAGPGNTIYF
CDR3 DNA: TGTGCCAGCAGTGAAGCCGCAGGGCCTGGAAACACCATATATTTT

V gene: TRBV27
J gene: TRBJ2-3
clone size: .
D gene: .
CDR3 protein: CASSSRVSGDTQYF
CDR3 DNA: TGTGCCAGCAGTTCCAGGGTTTCTGGAGATACGCAGTATTTT

V gene: TRBV20-1
J gene: TRBJ1-4
clone size: few
D gene: .
CDR3 protein: CSAGTGVKLFF
CDR3 DNA: TGCAGTGCTGGGACTGGGGTAAAACTGTTTTTT

V gene: TRBV9
J gene: TRBJ2-5
clone size: few
D gene: .
CDR3 protein: CASSVTYSEETQYF
CDR3 DNA: TGTGCCAGCAGCGTAACCTACTCCGAAGAGACCCAGTACTTC

V gene: TRBV7-9
J gene: TRBJ1-5
clone size: few
D gene: .
CDR3 protein: CASTPPPGRGFQPQHF
CDR3 DNA: TGTGCCAGCACCCCCCCCCCGGGACGCGGGTTTCAGCCCCAGCATTTT

V gene: TRBV9
J gene: TRBJ2-3
clone size: .
D gene: .
CDR3 protein: CASSVVGGTDTQYF
CDR3 DNA: TGTGCCAGCAGCGTAGTGGGGGGCACAGATACGCAGTATTTT

V gene: TRBV4-3
J gene: TRBJ2-1
clone size: .
D gene: .
CDR3 protein: CASSQDPSSDEQFF
CDR3 DNA: TGCGCCAGCAGCCAGGACCCTTCGTCGGATGAGCAGTTCTTC

V gene: TRBV24-1
J gene: TRBJ2-1
clone size: .
D gene: TRBD1
CDR3 protein: CANTRDRQLNEQFF
CDR3 DNA: TGTGCCAACACACGGGACAGGCAACTCAATGAGCAGTTCTTC

V gene: TRBV6-2/TRBV6-3
J gene: TRBJ2-7
clone size: .
D gene: TRBD1
CDR3 protein: CASRPTTGAHREQYF
CDR3 DNA: TGTGCCAGCAGGCCAACGACAGGGGCCCATCGCGAGCAGTACTTC

V gene: TRBV6-6
J gene: TRBJ2-5
clone size: few
D gene: TRBD2
CDR3 protein: CASREGGAGGRETQYF
CDR3 DNA: TGTGCCAGCCGGGAGGGGGGGGCTGGAGGGAGAGAGACCCAGTACTTC

V gene: TRBV29-1
J gene: TRBJ2-3
clone size: .
D gene: TRBD2
CDR3 protein: CSVEGLAGAYTQYF
CDR3 DNA: TGCAGCGTTGAAGGGCTAGCGGGGGCCTACACGCAGTATTTT

V gene: TRBV25-1
J gene: TRBJ1-4
clone size: .
D gene: .
CDR3 protein: CASSAQISGEKLFF
CDR3 DNA: TGTGCCAGCAGTGCGCAGATCTCGGGGGAAAAACTGTTTTTT

V gene: TRBV29-1
J gene: TRBJ2-1
clone size: few
D gene: .
CDR3 protein: CSVRYSRGQFF
CDR3 DNA: TGCAGCGTTAGGTACAGTCGTGGGCAGTTCTTC

V gene: TRBV29-1
J gene: TRBJ2-3
clone size: few
D gene: TRBD1
CDR3 protein: CSVDWDRGRPDTQYF
CDR3 DNA: TGCAGCGTTGACTGGGACAGGGGCCGGCCAGATACGCAGTATTTT

V gene: TRBV7-2
J gene: TRBJ2-2
clone size: few
D gene: .
CDR3 protein: CASSQTGSGELFF
CDR3 DNA: TGTGCCAGCAGTCAAACAGGGTCCGGGGAGCTGTTTTTT

V gene: TRBV7-2
J gene: TRBJ2-1
clone size: few
D gene: TRBD2
CDR3 protein: CASSLKLAGSYNEQFF
CDR3 DNA: TGTGCCAGCAGCCTGAAGCTAGCGGGTTCCTACAATGAGCAGTTCTTC